The present entry profiles one T cell receptor (beta chain) with its context. Its antigen is unknown. Survey-level immunoSEQ v3.0 assays were run. Sequencing used immunoSEQ multiplex PCR; TCRdb keeps in-frame clones, though not all of them. The sample carries approximately 16,000 clones, about 85% recorded once. This specimen comes from a study of long-term antiretroviral therapy in people with HIV. Study in general: By about a decade, the earliest samples predate the 2015 immediate-ART recommendation.

V shed 1 base, J shed 4 bases, and the junction held 4 bases outside the gene matches. Germline V lookup: CDR1 SGHTA, CDR2 FQGNSA. The CDR3 loop spans 15 amino acids. Study outcomes and limitations: CDR3 length ranges were narrower in HIV repertoires than in controls. Post-ART, diversity grew, though it stayed under transplant donor control levels.

This receptor was obtained from a woman between 35 and 50 years old with HIV. This sample comprised unsorted PBMCs, obtained 0.5 years after starting antiretroviral therapy. The chain is built from TRBV7-2 and TRBJ2-1; 7 bases match TRBD1. The CDR3 bases are TGTGCCAGCAGCTTAGACAGGGGTCCTTACAATGAGCAGTTCTTC. Amino acid sequence: CASSLDRGPYNEQFF.